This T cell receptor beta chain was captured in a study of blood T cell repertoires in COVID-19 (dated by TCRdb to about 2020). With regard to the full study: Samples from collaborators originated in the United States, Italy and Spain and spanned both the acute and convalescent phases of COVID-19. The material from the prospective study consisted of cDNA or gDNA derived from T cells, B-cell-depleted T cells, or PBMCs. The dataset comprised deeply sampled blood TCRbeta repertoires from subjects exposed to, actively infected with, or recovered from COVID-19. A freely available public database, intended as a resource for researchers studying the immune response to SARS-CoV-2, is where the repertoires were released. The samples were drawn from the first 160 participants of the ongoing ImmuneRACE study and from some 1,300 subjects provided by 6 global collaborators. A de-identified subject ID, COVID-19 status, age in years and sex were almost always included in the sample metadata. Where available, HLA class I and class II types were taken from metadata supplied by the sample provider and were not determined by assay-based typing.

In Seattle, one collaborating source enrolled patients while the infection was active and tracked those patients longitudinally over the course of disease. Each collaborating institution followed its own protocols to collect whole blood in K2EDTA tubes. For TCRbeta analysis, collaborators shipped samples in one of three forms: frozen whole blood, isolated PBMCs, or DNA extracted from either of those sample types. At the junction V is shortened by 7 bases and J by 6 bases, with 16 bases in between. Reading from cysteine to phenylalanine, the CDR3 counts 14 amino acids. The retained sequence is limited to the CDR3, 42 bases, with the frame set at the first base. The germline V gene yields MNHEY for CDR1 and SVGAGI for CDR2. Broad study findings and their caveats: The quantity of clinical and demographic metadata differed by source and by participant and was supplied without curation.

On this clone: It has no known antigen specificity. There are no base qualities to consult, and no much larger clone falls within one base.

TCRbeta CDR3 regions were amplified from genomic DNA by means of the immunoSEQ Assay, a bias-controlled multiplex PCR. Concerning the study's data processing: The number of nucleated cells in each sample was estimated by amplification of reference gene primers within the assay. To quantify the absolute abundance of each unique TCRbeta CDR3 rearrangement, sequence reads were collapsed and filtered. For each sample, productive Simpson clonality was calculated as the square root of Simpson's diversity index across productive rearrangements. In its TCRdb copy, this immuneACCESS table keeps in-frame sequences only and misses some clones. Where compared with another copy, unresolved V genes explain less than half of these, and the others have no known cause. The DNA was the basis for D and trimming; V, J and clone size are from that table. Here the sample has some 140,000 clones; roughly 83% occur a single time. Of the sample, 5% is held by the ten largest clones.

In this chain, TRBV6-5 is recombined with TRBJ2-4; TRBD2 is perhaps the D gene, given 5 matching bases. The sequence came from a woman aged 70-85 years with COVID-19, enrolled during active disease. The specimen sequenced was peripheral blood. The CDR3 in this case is CASTQIGAGNIQYF. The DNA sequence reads TGTGCCAGCACCCAAATTGGTGCGGGAAACATTCAGTACTTC.